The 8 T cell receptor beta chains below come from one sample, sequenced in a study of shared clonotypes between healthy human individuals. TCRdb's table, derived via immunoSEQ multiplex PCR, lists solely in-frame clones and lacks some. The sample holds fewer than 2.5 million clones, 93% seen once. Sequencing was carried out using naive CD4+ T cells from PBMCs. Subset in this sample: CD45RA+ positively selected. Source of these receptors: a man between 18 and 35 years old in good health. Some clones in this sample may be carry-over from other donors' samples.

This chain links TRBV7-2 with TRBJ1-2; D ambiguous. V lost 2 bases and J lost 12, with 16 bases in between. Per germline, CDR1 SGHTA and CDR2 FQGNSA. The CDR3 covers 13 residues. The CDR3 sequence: CASSLSQPTADTF. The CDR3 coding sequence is TGTGCCAGCAGCTTATCCCAACCGACCGCGGACACCTTC.

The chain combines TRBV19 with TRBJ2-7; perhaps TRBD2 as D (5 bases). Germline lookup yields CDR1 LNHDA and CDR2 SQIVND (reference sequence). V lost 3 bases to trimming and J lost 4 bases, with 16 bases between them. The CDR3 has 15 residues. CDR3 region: CASSIRPGSLYEQYF. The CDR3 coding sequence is TGTGCCAGTAGTATTCGTCCGGGGAGTCTATACGAGCAGTACTTC.

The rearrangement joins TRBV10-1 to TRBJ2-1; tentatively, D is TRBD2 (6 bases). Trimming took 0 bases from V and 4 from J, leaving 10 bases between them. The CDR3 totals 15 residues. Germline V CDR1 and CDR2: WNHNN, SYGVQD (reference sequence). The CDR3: CASSESSGLYNEQFF. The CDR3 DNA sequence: TGCGCCAGCAGTGAGTCTAGCGGACTTTACAATGAGCAGTTCTTC.

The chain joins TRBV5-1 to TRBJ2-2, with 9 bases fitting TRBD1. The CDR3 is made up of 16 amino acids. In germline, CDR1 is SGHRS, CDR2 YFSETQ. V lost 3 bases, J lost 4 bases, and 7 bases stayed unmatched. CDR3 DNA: TGCGCCAGCAGCTCAGGGACAGGGTTAAGCACCGGGGAGCTGTTTTTT. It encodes CASSSGTGLSTGELFF.

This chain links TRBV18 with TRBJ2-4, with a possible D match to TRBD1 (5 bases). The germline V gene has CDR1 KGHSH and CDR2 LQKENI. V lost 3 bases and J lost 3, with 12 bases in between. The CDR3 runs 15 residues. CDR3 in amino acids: CASSPEDRIKNIQYF. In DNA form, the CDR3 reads TGTGCCAGCTCACCCGAAGACAGAATCAAAAACATTCAGTACTTC.

CDR3 DNA: TGTGCCAGCAGCTTAGGGGGGCGGAACACCGGGGAGCTGTTTTTT. This codes for CASSLGGRNTGELFF. The chain carries TRBV7-2 and TRBJ2-2; D is perhaps TRBD1 (6 bases). V lost 1 base and J lost 1, with 7 bases in between. CDR3 length equals 15 residues. Germline CDR1 SGHTA, CDR2 FQGNSA.

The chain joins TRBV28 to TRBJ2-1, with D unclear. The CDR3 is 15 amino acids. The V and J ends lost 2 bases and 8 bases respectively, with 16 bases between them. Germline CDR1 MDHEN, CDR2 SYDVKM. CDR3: CASSLVKPYGDEQFF. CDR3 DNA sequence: TGTGCCAGCAGTTTAGTGAAGCCCTATGGGGATGAGCAGTTCTTC.

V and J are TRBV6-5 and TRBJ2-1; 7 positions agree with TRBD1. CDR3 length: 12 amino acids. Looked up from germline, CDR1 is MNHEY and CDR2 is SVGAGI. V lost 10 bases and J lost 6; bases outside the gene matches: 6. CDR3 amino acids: CATVDRLNEQFF. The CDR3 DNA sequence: TGTGCCACCGTGGACAGGCTCAATGAGCAGTTCTTC.